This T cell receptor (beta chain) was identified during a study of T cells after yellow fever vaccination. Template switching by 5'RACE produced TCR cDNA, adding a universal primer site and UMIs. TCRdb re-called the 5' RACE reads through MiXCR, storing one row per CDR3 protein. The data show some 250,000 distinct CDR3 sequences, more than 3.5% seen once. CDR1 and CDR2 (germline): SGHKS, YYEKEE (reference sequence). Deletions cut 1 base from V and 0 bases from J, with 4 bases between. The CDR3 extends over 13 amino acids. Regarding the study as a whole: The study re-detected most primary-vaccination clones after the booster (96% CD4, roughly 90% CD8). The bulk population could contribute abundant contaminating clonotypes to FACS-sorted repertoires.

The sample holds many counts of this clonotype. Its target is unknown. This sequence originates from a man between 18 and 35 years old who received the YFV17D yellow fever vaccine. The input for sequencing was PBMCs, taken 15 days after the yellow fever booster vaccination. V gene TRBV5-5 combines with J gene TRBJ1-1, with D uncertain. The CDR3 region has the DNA TGTGCCAGCAGCTTGTGGATGAACACTGAAGCTTTCTTT. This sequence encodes CASSLWMNTEAFF.